The 2 T cell receptor beta chains presented below share a single source sample, sequenced in a study of neurological immune-mediated disorders. TCRdb fed the 5' RACE reads into MiXCR, producing one record per CDR3 protein. Among 40,000 or so distinct CDR3 sequences listed, 2.5% were seen once. What was sequenced was PBMCs. Source of these receptors: a man between 50 and 59 years old with multiple sclerosis.

In this sample, this clonotype turned up many times. This chain uses TRBV7-2 with TRBJ2-2; 11 bases are shared with TRBD1. The junction had 3 bases not matched to a gene; V was cut back by 6 bases and J by 6 bases. Per germline, CDR1 SGHTA and CDR2 FQGNSA. The CDR3 consists of 14 residues. DNA of the CDR3: TGTGCCAGCAGATTGGGACAGGGGGCCGGGGAGCTGTTTTTT. Translating it yields CASRLGQGAGELFF.

This clonotype was recorded a few times. The chain combines TRBV2 with TRBJ1-1; D is uncertain. Germline CDR1 and CDR2: SNHLY and FYNNEI. Trimming left V 0 bases short and J 0 bases short, with 5 bases between. The CDR3 covers 14 residues. CDR3 sequence reads: CASSEALLNTEAFF. The CDR3 DNA is TGTGCCAGCAGTGAAGCGCTCCTGAACACTGAAGCTTTCTTT. Variable domain in full (rest from reference TRBV2 and TRBJ1-1): EPEVTQTPSHQVTQMGQEVILRCVPISNHLYFYWYRQILGQKVEFLVSFYNNEISEKSEIFDDQFSVERPDGSNFTLKIRSTKLEDSAMYFCASSEALLNTEAFFGQGTRLTVV.